The rows below give T cell receptor beta chains drawn from one sample of a study of blood T cell repertoires in COVID-19. Assay used: immunoSEQ multiplex PCR; TCRdb lists only in-frame clones, some missing. The sample records about 410,000 clones, approximately 91% being singletons. Sequencing was carried out using peripheral blood. The source is a woman in her 40s with COVID-19, enrolled during active disease. CDR3s include the opening cysteine and the closing phenylalanine or tryptophan. D genes are given only for firm matches. Size is stated for part of the rows, as once, few or many counts, or as a class when the clone is expanded.

j_gene	d_gene	v_gene	abundance	CDR3aa	CDR3nt
TRBJ1-2	TRBD1	TRBV28	.	CASSSPGQGIYGYTF	TGTGCCAGCAGTTCCCCGGGACAGGGGATTTATGGCTACACCTTC
TRBJ1-1	TRBD1	TRBV9	.	CANPDRVSHTEAFF	TGTGCCAACCCGGACAGGGTCTCGCACACTGAAGCTTTCTTT
TRBJ1-3	TRBD1	TRBV19	once	CASSVGQGPSGNTIYF	TGTGCCAGTAGTGTCGGACAGGGACCCTCTGGAAACACCATATATTTT
TRBJ1-1	.	TRBV6-2/TRBV6-3	.	CASSYYFQGYTEAFF	TGTGCCAGCAGTTACTACTTTCAGGGGTACACTGAAGCTTTCTTT
TRBJ2-7	.	TRBV4-3	.	CASSQGRGMNYEQYF	TGCGCCAGCAGCCAAGGTAGGGGGATGAACTACGAGCAGTACTTC
TRBJ2-7	.	TRBV18	.	CASSPPYGYEQYF	TGTGCCAGCTCACCACCGTACGGCTACGAGCAGTACTTC
TRBJ1-5	TRBD1	TRBV2	.	CASRGDRGGQPQHF	TGTGCCAGCAGAGGGGACAGGGGCGGTCAGCCCCAGCATTTT
TRBJ2-1	.	TRBV3-1/TRBV3-2	.	CASSTGYNEQFF	TGTGCCAGCAGCACCGGGTACAATGAGCAGTTCTTC
TRBJ1-3	.	TRBV6-1	medium-sized	CASSEVAGSGNTIYF	TGTGCCAGCAGTGAAGTTGCAGGCTCTGGAAACACCATATATTTT
TRBJ1-2	.	TRBV7-9	once	CASSLGGDSYGYTF	TGTGCCAGCAGCCTTGGGGGGGATTCATATGGCTACACCTTC
TRBJ1-5	.	TRBV19	.	CASSSPRTNPISVYSNQPQHF	TGTGCCAGTAGTTCCCCTCGGACGAATCCGATTAGCGTTTATAGCAATCAGCCCCAGCATTTT
TRBJ2-7	.	TRBV29-1	.	CSVGLSNYEQYF	TGCAGCGTTGGACTATCGAACTACGAGCAGTACTTC
TRBJ2-3	.	TRBV28	.	CASSLWQGGTDTQYF	TGTGCCAGCAGTTTATGGCAGGGCGGCACAGATACGCAGTATTTT